The 9 T cell receptor beta chains reported below all come from one sample, sequenced in a study of blood T cell repertoires in COVID-19. Generated by immunoSEQ multiplex PCR, the TCRdb table keeps only in-frame clones and is missing some. The repertoire holds fewer than 200,000 clones, with approximately 85% as singletons. The sample comprised peripheral blood. All receptors come from a woman aged 60-75 years with acute or convalescent COVID-19.

The chain carries TRBV15 and TRBJ1-5; perhaps TRBD1 as D (6 bases). The CDR3 covers 15 residues. The germline V gene encodes CDR1 LNHNV and CDR2 YYDKDF (reference sequence). The ends were cut back, 4 bases at V and 2 bases at J, with 12 bases in the middle. CDR3 sequence reads: CATSMAAGGNQPQHF. CDR3 bases: TGTGCCACCAGCATGGCGGCAGGGGGCAATCAGCCCCAGCATTTT.

V usage is TRBV11-2 and J usage is TRBJ2-1; TRBD1 matches 11 bases. The trim removed 6 bases at V and 9 bases at J, leaving 4 bases unmatched. The germline V gene has CDR1 SGHAT and CDR2 FQNNGV. The CDR3 totals 13 residues. The CDR3 coding sequence is TGTGCCAGCAGGGGACAGGGGGTAGGTGAGCAGTTCTTC. This codes for CASRGQGVGEQFF.

This clone has more than one count but fewer than ten. V gene TRBV6-5 combines with J gene TRBJ1-5; D call uncertain. This CDR3 has 15 residues. Germline loops: CDR1 MNHEY, CDR2 SVGAGI. Trimming shortened V by 4 bases and J by 0 bases, and 10 bases separated the two germline ends. The CDR3 reads CASSSTGFSNQPQHF. CDR3 DNA: TGTGCCAGCAGTTCCACCGGGTTTAGCAATCAGCCCCAGCATTTT.

The chain uses TRBV19 and TRBJ2-3, with D possibly TRBD2 on 6 matching bases. CDR3 length: 15 amino acids. Germline assignment: CDR1 LNHDA and CDR2 SQIVND (reference sequence). V was cut by 6 bases and J by 4 bases, with 17 bases left in between. This CDR3 reads CASSDTSSRPDTQYF. The CDR3, as DNA: TGTGCCAGTAGCGATACTAGCTCGCGCCCAGATACGCAGTATTTT.

A word on this clone: The junction departs from germline at one end; a sequencing error may be responsible. The J gene is TRBJ2-7, the V gene TRBV6-5, with D possibly matching TRBD2 (5 bases). CDR1 and CDR2 (germline): MNHEY, SVGAGI. The CDR3 extends over 13 amino acids. CDR3 coding DNA: TGTGCCAGCACTTACGGGCTAGCAGGCGAGCAGTACTTC. The encoded protein is CASTYGLAGEQYF.

CDR3 amino acids: CASSVGSLVYNEQFF. The CDR3 nucleotides are TGTGCCAGCAGCGTAGGCTCCTTAGTCTACAATGAGCAGTTCTTC. This chain connects TRBV9 to TRBJ2-1; the D is unclear. Germline CDR1 and CDR2: SGDLS and YYNGEE. This CDR3 has 15 amino acids. V dropped 0 bases and J dropped 3 bases, with 10 bases sitting between them.

Here the CDR3 DNA reads TGTGCCTGGAGTGCCTCGAGGGTTGGAAACACCATATATTTT. Translated, it gives CAWSASRVGNTIYF. The chain couples TRBV30 to TRBJ1-3, with D hard to call. V dropped 1 base and J dropped 3 bases, with 10 bases sitting between them. The CDR3 length is 14 residues. Germline V gene sequence: CDR1 GTSNPN, CDR2 SVGIG (reference sequence).

The V gene is TRBV30, the J gene TRBJ1-4; D gene uncertain. Germline CDR1 reads GTSNPN; CDR2 reads SVGIG (reference sequence). V dropped 7 bases and J dropped 0 bases, with 18 bases sitting between them. The CDR3 length is 16 residues. DNA of the CDR3: TGTGCCTCTAACCCCCGCGGATTTGCAACTAATGAAAAACTGTTTTTT. Translating gives CASNPRGFATNEKLFF. Combining the CDR3 with reference TRBV30 and TRBJ1-4 gives the whole variable domain SQTIHQWPATLVQPVGSPLSLECTVEGTSNPNLYWYRQAAGRGLQLLFYSVGIGQISSEVPQNLSASRPQDRQFILSSKKLLLSDSGFYLCASNPRGFATNEKLFFGSGTQLSVL.

The chain has TRBV7-9 and TRBJ2-1, with D tentatively TRBD2 (6 bases). The V and J ends lost 5 bases and 6 bases respectively, with 17 bases between them. Germline V gene lookup returns CDR1 SEHNR and CDR2 FQNEAQ (reference sequence). This CDR3 contains 15 residues. The CDR3 sequence: CASSPKTRLGNEQFF. The CDR3 region has the DNA TGTGCCAGCAGCCCTAAGACTAGGTTGGGCAATGAGCAGTTCTTC. The variable domain in full, with the rest retrieved from reference TRBV7-9 and TRBJ2-1, is DTGVSQNPRHKITKRGQNVTFRCDPISEHNRLYWYRQTLGQGPEFLTYFQNEAQLEKSRLLSDRFSAERPKGSFSTLEIQRTEQGDSAMYLCASSPKTRLGNEQFFGPGTRLTVL.